This TCR beta chain was captured in a study of T cell responses to AZD1222 COVID-19 vaccine. A remark on this clone: Its antigen is still unknown.

Notes on the study in general: Only a handful of AZD1222 recipients tested seropositive at baseline.

The CDR3 is 16 amino acids. V lost 0 bases and J lost 2, with 13 bases in between. Germline V gene data show CDR1 as KGHSH and CDR2 as LQKENI. Measured with immunoSEQ multiplex PCR; TCRdb has only the in-frame clones, and not every one. The sample includes about 120,000 clones, approximately 88% of them seen just once. This clonotype originated in an adult in good health. V usage is TRBV18 and J usage is TRBJ2-5; D ambiguous. This specimen was peripheral blood, taken on day 0 of AZD1222 vaccination. The CDR3 bases are TGTGCCAGCTCACCACCAATTGGCAGCGTTCAAGAGACCCAGTACTTC. This encodes CASSPPIGSVQETQYF.